This TCR beta chain emerged from a study of vaccination and CD4 T cells after COVID-19. Study background: Some control cultures received a CEFX pool, which served as the positive control. Others received an HIV-1 Nef pool or no peptide.

The CDR3 is 13 amino acids. Trimming took 8 bases from V and 3 from J, leaving 13 bases between them. Germline values: CDR1 SNHLY, CDR2 FYNNEI. The time point denotes: late sampling 161 to 241 days after vaccination in three convalescent patients. Noted treatment: roughly nine-day PBMC culture with coronavirus spike peptide pools or control peptides (ViraFEST assay). Wells contained roughly 1.9 million PBMCs each, and these were cultured with about 9.1 IU/ml IL-2 and about 10 ug/ml peptide pools. Days 3 and 7 were when half the medium was replaced with fresh IL-2 medium. Note on this clonotype: Antigen: not known.

Cultured CD4+ T-cell DNA underwent Oncomine TCR Beta short-read sequencing. TCRdb analysed the PCR reads with MiXCR anew, one entry per CDR3 protein. The table has around 20,000 distinct CDR3 sequences, 35% to 40% seen once; the top ten hold approximately 30%. The sample in question was CD4+ T cells from blood, cultured in vitro, obtained about 7 months after SARS-CoV-2 vaccination. The receptor comes from a human donor who had recovered from COVID-19. The chain combines TRBV2 with TRBJ2-5; weak D call: TRBD2 (6 bases). The DNA for the CDR3 is TGTGCCAGCGCGGGGACGGGGAAAGAGACCCAGTACTTC. Translation gives CASAGTGKETQYF.